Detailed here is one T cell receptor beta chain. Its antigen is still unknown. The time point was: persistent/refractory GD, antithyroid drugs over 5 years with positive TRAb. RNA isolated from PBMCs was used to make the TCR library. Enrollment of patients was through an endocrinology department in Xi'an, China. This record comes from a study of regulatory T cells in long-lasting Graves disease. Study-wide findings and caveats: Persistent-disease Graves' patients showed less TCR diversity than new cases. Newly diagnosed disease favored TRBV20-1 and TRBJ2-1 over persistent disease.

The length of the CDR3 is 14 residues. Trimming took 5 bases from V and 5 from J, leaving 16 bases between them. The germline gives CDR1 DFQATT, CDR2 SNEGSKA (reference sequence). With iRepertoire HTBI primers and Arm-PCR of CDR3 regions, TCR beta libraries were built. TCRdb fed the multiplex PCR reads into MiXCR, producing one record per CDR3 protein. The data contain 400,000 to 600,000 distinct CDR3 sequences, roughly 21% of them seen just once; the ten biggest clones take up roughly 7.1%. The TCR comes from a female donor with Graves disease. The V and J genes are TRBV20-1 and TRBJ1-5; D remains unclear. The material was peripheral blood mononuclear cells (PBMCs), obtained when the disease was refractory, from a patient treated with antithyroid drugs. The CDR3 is CSAHMVPGDQPQHF. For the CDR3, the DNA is TGCAGTGCTCACATGGTCCCAGGCGATCAGCCCCAGCATTTT.